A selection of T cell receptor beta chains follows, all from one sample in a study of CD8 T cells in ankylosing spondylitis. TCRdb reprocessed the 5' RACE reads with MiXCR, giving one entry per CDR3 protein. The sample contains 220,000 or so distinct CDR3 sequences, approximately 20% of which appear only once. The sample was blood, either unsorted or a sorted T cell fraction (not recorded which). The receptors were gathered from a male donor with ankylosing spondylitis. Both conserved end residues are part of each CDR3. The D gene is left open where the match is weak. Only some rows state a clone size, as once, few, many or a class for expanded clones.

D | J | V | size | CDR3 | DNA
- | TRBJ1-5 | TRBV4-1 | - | CASSQEPGQGIGQPQHF | TGCGCCAGCAGCCAAGAACCCGGCCAGGGAATCGGTCAGCCCCAGCATTTT
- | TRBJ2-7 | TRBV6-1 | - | CASRSTGAYEQYF | TGTGCCAGCAGATCGACCGGGGCCTACGAGCAGTACTTC
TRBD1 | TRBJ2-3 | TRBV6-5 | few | CASSYRQGAGDTQYF | TGTGCCAGCAGTTACAGACAGGGGGCAGGAGATACGCAGTATTTT
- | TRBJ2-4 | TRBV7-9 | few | CASSPWEENIQYF | TGTGCCAGCAGCCCCTGGGAGGAAAACATTCAGTACTTC
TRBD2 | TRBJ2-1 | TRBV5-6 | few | CASSLLREDDEQFF | TGTGCCAGCAGCTTGTTGCGGGAGGATGATGAGCAGTTCTTC
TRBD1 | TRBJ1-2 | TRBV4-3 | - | CASSQDAGGGYGYTF | TGCGCCAGCAGCCAAGACGCAGGGGGTGGCTATGGCTACACCTTC
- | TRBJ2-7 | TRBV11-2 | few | CASSLATRAREQYF | TGTGCCAGCAGCTTAGCGACTAGGGCTCGTGAGCAGTACTTC
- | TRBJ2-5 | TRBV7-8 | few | CASSLEGAPQETQYF | TGTGCCAGCAGCCTGGAAGGGGCCCCCCAAGAGACCCAGTACTTC
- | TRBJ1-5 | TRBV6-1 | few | CASSERGRSPSDLYSNQPQHF | TGTGCCAGCAGTGAACGGGGAAGAAGTCCCTCCGATCTTTATAGCAATCAGCCCCAGCATTTT
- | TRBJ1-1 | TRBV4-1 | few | CASSQDPRGNTEAFF | TGCGCCAGCAGCCAAGATCCCCGCGGGAACACTGAAGCTTTCTTT
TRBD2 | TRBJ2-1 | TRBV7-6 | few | CASSTTSGRLNEQFF | TGTGCCAGCAGTACTACTAGCGGGAGACTAAATGAGCAGTTCTTC
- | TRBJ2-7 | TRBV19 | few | CASSGGGPGEQYF | TGTGCCAGTAGTGGAGGAGGGCCTGGCGAGCAGTACTTC
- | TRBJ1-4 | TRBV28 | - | CASSPQGATNEKLFF | TGTGCCAGCAGTCCCCAGGGTGCAACTAATGAAAAACTGTTTTTT
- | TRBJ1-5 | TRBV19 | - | CASTPTAYSNQPQHF | TGTGCCAGTACCCCGACAGCTTATAGCAATCAGCCCCAGCATTTT
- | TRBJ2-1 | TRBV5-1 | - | CASTGSYNEQFF | TGCGCCAGTACCGGGTCCTACAATGAGCAGTTCTTC
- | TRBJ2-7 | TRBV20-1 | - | CSARGGTGISYEQYF | TGCAGTGCTAGAGGGGGAACGGGGATCTCCTACGAGCAGTACTTC
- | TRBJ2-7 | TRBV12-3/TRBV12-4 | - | CASSLGGTSAYEQYF | TGTGCCAGCAGTTTAGGAGGGACGAGTGCCTACGAGCAGTACTTC
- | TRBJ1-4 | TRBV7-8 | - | CASSHTPGVNEKLFF | TGTGCCAGCAGCCACACCCCAGGGGTTAATGAAAAACTGTTTTTT
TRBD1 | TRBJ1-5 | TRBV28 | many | CASSAGTAYQPQHF | TGTGCCAGCAGTGCCGGGACAGCCTATCAGCCCCAGCATTTT
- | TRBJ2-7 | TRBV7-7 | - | CASSLDNSAARPQYF | TGTGCCAGCAGCTTAGATAATTCGGCTGCCCGCCCGCAGTACTTC
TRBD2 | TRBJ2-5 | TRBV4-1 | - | CASSPTSGGLETQYF | TGCGCCAGCAGCCCGACTAGCGGGGGATTGGAGACCCAGTACTTC
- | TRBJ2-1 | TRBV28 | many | CASSIVGADYNEQFF | TGTGCCAGCAGTATTGTGGGAGCGGACTACAATGAGCAGTTCTTC
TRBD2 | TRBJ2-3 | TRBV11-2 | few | CASSSRGLDGVLLTDTQYF | TGTGCCAGCAGCTCCCGCGGACTAGATGGAGTCCTCCTCACAGATACGCAGTATTTT
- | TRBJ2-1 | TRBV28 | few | CASSLHPLGTEQFF | TGTGCCAGCAGTTTACACCCTCTGGGCACTGAGCAGTTCTTC
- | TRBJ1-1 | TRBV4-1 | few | CASSHLDIDLIRGTEAFF | TGCGCCAGCAGCCACTTAGATATAGATCTCATAAGGGGCACTGAAGCTTTCTTT